The 9 T cell receptor beta chains listed next were all sequenced from one sample in a study of cytomegalovirus exposure and HLA in healthy donors (dated 2017 in TCRdb). To prepare the library, the immunoSEQ multiplex PCR assay was applied. The multiplex PCR relied on a mix of 60 forward primers for TCR Vbeta segments and 13 reverse primers for TCR Jbeta segments. TCRdb's version of the immuneACCESS table is confined to in-frame rearrangements and falls short of the full clone set. An unresolved V gene accounts for under half of the shortfall where checked; the remainder is of unknown origin. The table for this sample lists about 200,000 clones; around 90% of them were counted only once. Around 1% of the sample is taken by the ten largest. The sample comprised PBMCs. The receptors derive from a boy aged 2-15 years in good health and CMV-seronegative.

This chain joins TRBV28 and TRBJ2-3, with 10 bases aligning to TRBD2. This CDR3 spans 18 amino acids. Germline V gives CDR1 MDHEN, CDR2 SYDVKM. V dropped 3 bases and J dropped 3; count of bases not matched to a gene: 12. DNA for the CDR3: TGTGCCAGCAGTTTCAGGCTAGCGGGGGTAACGGGGACAGATACGCAGTATTTT. This gives the protein CASSFRLAGVTGTDTQYF.

This chain links TRBV9 with TRBJ1-2, with D perhaps matching TRBD1 (6 bases). This CDR3 spans 14 amino acids. Trimming left V 3 bases short and J 13 bases short, with 22 bases between. Germline loops: CDR1 SGDLS, CDR2 YYNGEE. The CDR3 DNA reads as TGTGCCAGCAGCGCAACAGGGTTAGGGACCTCCTCCACCTTC. Its translation: CASSATGLGTSSTF.

This sequence joins TRBV5-4 and TRBJ2-1, with TRBD2 matching 10 bases. CDR1 SGHNT and CDR2 YYREEE come from the germline V gene (reference sequence). V lost 5 bases, J lost 7 bases, and 6 bases stayed unmatched. The CDR3 contains 14 residues. DNA for the CDR3: TGTGCCAGCAGACCCGGGACTAGCGCTAATGAGCAGTTCTTC. Amino acids: CASRPGTSANEQFF.

The chain joins TRBV9 to TRBJ2-7; 14 bases align to TRBD2. J lost 2 bases, V lost 4 bases, and 8 bases had no gene match. CDR1 is SGDLS and CDR2 is YYNGEE in the germline V gene. The CDR3 is 17 residues long. CDR3 sequence reads: CASSRTSGRTTPYEQYF. CDR3 sequence (DNA): TGTGCCAGCAGCAGGACTAGCGGGAGGACTACCCCCTACGAGCAGTACTTC.

This chain joins TRBV27 and TRBJ2-1; 15 bases line up with TRBD2. Trimming cost V 5 bases and J 0 bases; bases outside gene matches: 5. From germline, CDR1 is MNHEY and CDR2 SMNVEV (reference sequence). The CDR3 is 18 amino acids. As DNA, the CDR3 is TGTGCCAGCAGTCCTGGGACTAGCGGGGGGTTCTCCTACAATGAGCAGTTCTTC. This encodes CASSPGTSGGFSYNEQFF.

The chain joins TRBV27 to TRBJ1-1, with 7 nucleotides matching TRBD1. Germline-derived CDR1 and CDR2 are MNHEY and SMNVEV (reference sequence). The J segment lost 11 bases and the V segment lost 6 bases, leaving 12 bases of the junction unmatched. CDR3 length equals 13 residues. CDR3 nucleotide sequence: TGTGCCAGCAGCGCCCCCCGGGACAGAACGGCTTTCTTT. Its protein is CASSAPRDRTAFF.

The table lists this clone with a count of one. The chain recombines TRBV19 with TRBJ2-7; 13 bases are shared with TRBD2. This CDR3 is 16 amino acids long. The germline V gene encodes CDR1 LNHDA and CDR2 SQIVND (reference sequence). V shed 4 bases, J shed 0 bases, and the junction held 3 bases outside the gene matches. This CDR3 reads CASSTRTSGSSYEQYF. The DNA of the CDR3 is TGTGCCAGTAGTACCCGGACTAGCGGGAGCTCCTACGAGCAGTACTTC. Full variable domain (missing parts from reference TRBV19 and TRBJ2-7): DGGITQSPKYLFRKEGQNVTLSCEQNLNHDAMYWYRQDPGQGLRLIYYSQIVNDFQKGDIAEGYSVSREKKESFPLTVTSAQKNPTAFYLCASSTRTSGSSYEQYFGPGTRLTVT.

The CDR3: CATSREDRVYTEAFF. CDR3 sequence (DNA): TGTGCCACCAGCCGTGAGGACAGGGTTTACACTGAAGCTTTCTTT. The gene calls are TRBV15 and TRBJ1-1, with 8 positions matching TRBD1. V lost 5 bases and J lost 3; bases outside the gene matches: 8. Germline V lookup: CDR1 LNHNV, CDR2 YYDKDF (reference sequence). This CDR3 region has 15 residues. Together with reference TRBV15 and TRBJ1-1, the CDR3 gives the full variable domain: DAMVIQNPRYQVTQFGKPVTLSCSQTLNHNVMYWYQQKSSQAPKLLFHYYDKDFNNEADTPDNFQSRRPNTSFCFLDIRSPGLGDTAMYLCATSREDRVYTEAFFGQGTRLTVV.

The chain carries TRBV2 and TRBJ2-1; 11 positions agree with TRBD1. There are 15 residues in the CDR3. The ends lost 2 bases at V and 6 bases at J; junction bases unmatched: 3. The V gene's germline CDR1 is SNHLY and CDR2 FYNNEI. The CDR3, as DNA: TGTGCCAGCAGTGAAAGGGACAGGGGGATCAATGAGCAGTTCTTC. It yields the protein CASSERDRGINEQFF.